This T cell receptor beta chain was observed in a study of T cells after yellow fever vaccination (dated by TCRdb to between 2018 and 2021). Concerning the study at large: The SMART-Seq v4 Ultra Low Input RNA kit was used to prepare libraries from fractions with low cell numbers. To track T-cell clones before and after primary and booster YFV17D yellow fever vaccination, bulk TCR alpha and beta repertoires were sequenced longitudinally. The cohort comprised two healthy male donors, one aged 18 to 30 and one aged 30 to 40 years. Blood was drawn at multiple timepoints before and after primary and secondary immunization, with bulk PBMC replicates and cell subsets isolated. General conclusions and limits of the study: Because only a couple of donors were included in the study, the extent to which the findings can be generalized is limited. A small fraction of clonotypes showed up in both the CD4 and CD8 compartments, probably as a result of convergent recombination. The secondary T-cell response was weaker than the primary response but faster, peaking on day 5 instead of day 15. Most clones expanded after primary vaccination were re-detected after the booster (96% of CD4 and about nine tenths of CD8), suggesting broad memory maintenance. FACS-sorted repertoires could contain abundant contaminating clonotypes from the bulk population, so computational filtering was required.

The treatment or condition label corresponds to: live attenuated yellow fever vaccine strain. At each blood-draw timepoint, two biological replicates of bulk PBMCs were obtained. PBMCs were isolated from peripheral blood using a standard Ficoll-Paque protocol. RNA was extracted with TriZol from bulk PBMCs, CD4 and CD8 fractions, and dextramer-positive and dextramer-negative fractions. Synthesis of TCR cDNA relied on 5'RACE template switching, a step that introduced a universal primer site along with unique molecular identifiers. Priming of cDNA synthesis was performed from both the TCR alpha and TCR beta constant segments. Library amplification involved two PCR steps, and the second step added sample barcodes and sequencing adapters. Sequencing of the libraries was done on either Illumina HiSeq 2500 (2x100 bp) or NovaSeq (2x150 bp). The original methods were these. MIGEC handled demultiplexing of reads and collapsing into UMI consensus sequences, while MiXCR performed V(D)J alignment. Clonotypes responding to the vaccine were identified with edgeR on replicate PBMC samples, with the criteria of FDR below 0.01 and a log2 fold change above 5 up to day 15. Bulk clonotypes were assigned CD4 or CD8 identity according to which sequenced CD4 or CD8 repertoire held them at higher abundance. TCRdb reanalyzed the raw reads on its own, using fastp at Q25 for trimming and MiXCR for clone calling, and kept in-frame beta chains. Each CDR3 protein gets just one entry, which takes the most common genes and DNA from the rows behind it. TCRdb, not the authors, supplied the V and J calls. This sample has 400,000 to 650,000 distinct CDR3 sequences in its table, and 21% of those were observed once. About 17% of the sample belongs to the ten largest clones.

This clonotype was counted only a few times. Its antigen target is currently unknown. It has no much larger one-base neighbor in the sample; base qualities were not kept. The source is a man between 18 and 35 years old who received the YFV17D yellow fever vaccine. This sample comprised PBMCs, obtained roughly 23 days after the first yellow fever vaccination.

The sequenced DNA is TGCAGCGCCGCTAGCGGGGGGATGTACGAGCAGTACTTC. It is translated as CSAASGGMYEQYF. This receptor chain uses TRBV29-1 and TRBJ2-7; 11 bases in the junction line up with TRBD2. The CDR1 and CDR2 encoded by the germline V gene are SQVTM and ANQGSEA. From V the trimming removes 7 bases and from J it removes 4 bases, while the gene matches leave 6 bases of the junction unaccounted for. The CDR3 covers 13 residues, taking in both the cysteine and the phenylalanine. Kept here is only the CDR3 DNA, which spans 39 bases and is read in frame from base 1.